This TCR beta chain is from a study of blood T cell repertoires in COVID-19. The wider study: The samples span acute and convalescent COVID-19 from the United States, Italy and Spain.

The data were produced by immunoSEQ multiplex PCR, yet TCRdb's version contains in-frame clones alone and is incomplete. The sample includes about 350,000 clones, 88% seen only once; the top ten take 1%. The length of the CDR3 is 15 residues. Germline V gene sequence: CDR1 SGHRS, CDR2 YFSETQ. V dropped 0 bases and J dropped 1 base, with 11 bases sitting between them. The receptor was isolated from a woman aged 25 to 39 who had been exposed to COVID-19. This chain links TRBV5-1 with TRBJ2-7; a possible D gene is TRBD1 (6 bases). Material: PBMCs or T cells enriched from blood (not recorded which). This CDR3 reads CASSLAGTPSYEQYF. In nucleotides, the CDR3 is TGCGCCAGCAGCTTGGCCGGGACACCTTCCTACGAGCAGTACTTC.